One sample yielded the 9 T cell receptor beta chains listed below, sequenced in a study of shared clonotypes between healthy human individuals. Produced via immunoSEQ multiplex PCR; TCRdb's table is partial and in-frame only. This table holds approximately 350,000 clones, under 80% found once. The sequencing input was memory CD4+ T cells sorted from blood. Subset noted: CD45RA-negative fraction. These receptors all come from a man younger than 45 in good health.

The V and J genes are TRBV2 and TRBJ1-5, with 10 bases fitting TRBD1. The V gene end was trimmed by 3 bases and the J gene end by 2 bases; junction bases not matched to a gene: 7. This CDR3 has 17 residues. Germline-derived CDR1 and CDR2 are SNHLY and FYNNEI. CDR3 coding DNA: TGTGCCAGCAGTGATGGCCAGGGGACAGGGGGCAATCAGCCCCAGCATTTT. Amino acids: CASSDGQGTGGNQPQHF. The entire variable domain, with the rest obtained from reference TRBV2 and TRBJ1-5, is as follows: EPEVTQTPSHQVTQMGQEVILRCVPISNHLYFYWYRQILGQKVEFLVSFYNNEISEKSEIFDDQFSVERPDGSNFTLKIRSTKLEDSAMYFCASSDGQGTGGNQPQHFGDGTRLSIL.

The V call is TRBV9, the J call TRBJ2-7; the match to TRBD2 covers 16 bases. Unmatched junction bases numbered 5, after V lost 0 bases and J lost 5 bases. The CDR3 spans 17 residues. Germline V lookup: CDR1 SGDLS, CDR2 YYNGEE. CDR3 region: CASSVAIGTSGRDEQYF. The CDR3 region has the DNA TGTGCCAGCAGCGTAGCTATAGGGACTAGCGGGAGGGACGAGCAGTACTTC.

This clone occurred a few times. V and J are TRBV6-6 and TRBJ1-1, with unresolved D. Germline lookup yields CDR1 MNHNY and CDR2 SVGAGI (reference sequence). The CDR3 is 14 amino acids. Trimming pared 2 bases from V and 0 bases from J, leaving 7 bases between. The CDR3 region is CASSYRTVNTEAFF. The CDR3 DNA reads TGTGCCAGCAGTTACCGGACGGTGAACACTGAAGCTTTCTTT.

This chain links TRBV28 with TRBJ1-5; TRBD1 might be the D (5 bases). Germline V CDR1 and CDR2: MDHEN, SYDVKM. V was pared by 3 bases and J by 3 bases, with 12 bases between. This CDR3 is 15 amino acids long. CDR3 residues: CASSFRQGPNQPQHF. DNA of the CDR3: TGTGCCAGCAGTTTCAGGCAGGGCCCCAATCAGCCCCAGCATTTT.

The sample holds a few counts of this clone. The V call is TRBV2, the J call TRBJ1-5, with D possibly being TRBD1 (6 bases). Germline V gene lookup returns CDR1 SNHLY and CDR2 FYNNEI. Trimming removed 2 bases from V and 5 bases from J, with 10 bases in between. The CDR3 contains 14 residues. DNA of the CDR3: TGTGCCAGCAGTGAACGGACAGAGTATCAGCCCCAGCATTTT. Amino acid sequence: CASSERTEYQPQHF.

The V gene is TRBV29-1, the J gene TRBJ2-5; D remains ambiguous. This CDR3 region has 11 residues. Trimming removed 4 bases at V and 5 bases at J, with 8 bases between. Germline assignment: CDR1 SQVTM and CDR2 ANQGSEA. CDR3 loop: CSVVFGETQYF. The CDR3, as DNA: TGCAGCGTTGTGTTTGGGGAGACCCAGTACTTC.

The genes are TRBV19 and TRBJ1-1; 7 bases map to TRBD1. V lost 4 bases to trimming and J lost 1 base; unmatched junction nucleotides: 9. The CDR3 spans 16 residues. Germline V CDR1 and CDR2: LNHDA, SQIVND (reference sequence). CDR3 sequence (DNA): TGTGCCAGTAGTAGACGGGCTACAGGGGAGAACACTGAAGCTTTCTTT. Protein: CASSRRATGENTEAFF.

The chain joins TRBV5-5 to TRBJ2-1; a weak D match, TRBD2 (6 bases). CDR3 size: 18 residues. Germline assignment: CDR1 SGHKS and CDR2 YYEKEE (reference sequence). Deletions cut 0 bases from V and 5 bases from J, with 21 bases between. The CDR3 coding sequence is TGTGCCAGCAGCTTGGCTGTTTCAGCGGGTCGGCCCGACAATGAGCAGTTCTTC. Its translation: CASSLAVSAGRPDNEQFF.

This clone was seen a few times. This specimen includes other DNA sequences encoding the same CDR3. CDR3 sequence: CASSLGGQSTDTQYF. CDR3 DNA sequence: TGTGCCAGCAGCTTAGGTGGGCAGAGCACAGATACGCAGTATTTT. The chain recombines TRBV7-9 with TRBJ2-3; D is ambiguous. The CDR3 covers 15 residues. The V and J ends lost 1 base and 0 bases respectively, with 8 bases between them. Germline V gives CDR1 SEHNR, CDR2 FQNEAQ (reference sequence).